This T cell receptor beta chain was obtained from a study of T cells after yellow fever vaccination. For the study at large: Preparation of fractions with low cell numbers was performed using SMART-Seq v4 Ultra Low Input.

Whole-study findings and limits: Weaker, the secondary response peaked sooner, at day 5 versus 15.

By 5'RACE template switching, TCR cDNA was produced, with a universal primer site and UMIs added in the process. TCRdb re-called the 5' RACE reads through MiXCR, storing one row per CDR3 protein. The profile covers a few hundred thousand distinct CDR3 sequences, with approximately 16% appearing a single time and 17% taken by the ten largest. Germline values: CDR1 MNHNS, CDR2 SASEGT. CDR3 size: 15 residues. Trimming took 6 bases from V and 10 from J, leaving 19 bases between them. A note on this clonotype: The antigen remains undetermined.

The rearrangement joins TRBV6-1 to TRBJ1-6; no reliable D call. The sequence was collected from a man aged 18 to 29 who received the YFV17D yellow fever vaccine. The material was PBMCs, obtained 4 to 5 days after the first yellow fever vaccination. In nucleotides, the CDR3 is TGTGCCAGCAGCCCGGACGGACTGTTGGACTCACCCCTCCACTTT. Protein sequence: CASSPDGLLDSPLHF.